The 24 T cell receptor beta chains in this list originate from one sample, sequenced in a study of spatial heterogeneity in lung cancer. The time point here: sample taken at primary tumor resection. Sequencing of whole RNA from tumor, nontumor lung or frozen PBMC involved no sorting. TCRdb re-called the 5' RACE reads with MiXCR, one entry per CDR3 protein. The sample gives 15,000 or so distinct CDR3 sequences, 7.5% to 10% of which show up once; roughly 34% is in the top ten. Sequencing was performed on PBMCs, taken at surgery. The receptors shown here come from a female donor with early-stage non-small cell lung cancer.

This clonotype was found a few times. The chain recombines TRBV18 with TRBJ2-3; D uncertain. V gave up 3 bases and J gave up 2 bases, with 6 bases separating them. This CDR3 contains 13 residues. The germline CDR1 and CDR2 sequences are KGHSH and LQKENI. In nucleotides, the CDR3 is TGTGCCAGCTCACCCCTTAACACAGATACGCAGTATTTT. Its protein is CASSPLNTDTQYF. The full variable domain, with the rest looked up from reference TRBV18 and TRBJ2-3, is NAGVMQNPRHLVRRRGQEARLRCSPMKGHSHVYWYRQLPEEGLKFMVYLQKENIIDESGMPKERFSAEFPKEGPSILRIQQVVRGDSAAYFCASSPLNTDTQYFGPGTRLTVL.

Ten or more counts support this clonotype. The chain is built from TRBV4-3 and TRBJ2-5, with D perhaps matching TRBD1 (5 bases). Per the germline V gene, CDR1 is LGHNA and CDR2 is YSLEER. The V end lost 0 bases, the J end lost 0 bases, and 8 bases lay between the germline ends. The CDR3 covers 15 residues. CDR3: CASSQDWGNQETQYF. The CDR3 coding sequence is TGCGCCAGCAGCCAAGATTGGGGCAACCAAGAGACCCAGTACTTC.

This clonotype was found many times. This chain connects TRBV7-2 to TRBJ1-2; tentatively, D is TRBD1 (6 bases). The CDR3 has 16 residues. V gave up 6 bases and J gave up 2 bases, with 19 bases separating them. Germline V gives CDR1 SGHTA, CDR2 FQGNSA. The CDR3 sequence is CASSFSGGARNYGYTF. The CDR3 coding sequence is TGTGCCAGCAGTTTTTCGGGGGGGGCGCGGAACTATGGCTACACCTTC. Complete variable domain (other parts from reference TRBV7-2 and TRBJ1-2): GAGVSQSPSNKVTEKGKDVELRCDPISGHTALYWYRQSLGQGLEFLIYFQGNSAPDKSGLPSDRFSAERTGGSVSTLTIQRTQQEDSAVYLCASSFSGGARNYGYTFGSGTRLTVV.

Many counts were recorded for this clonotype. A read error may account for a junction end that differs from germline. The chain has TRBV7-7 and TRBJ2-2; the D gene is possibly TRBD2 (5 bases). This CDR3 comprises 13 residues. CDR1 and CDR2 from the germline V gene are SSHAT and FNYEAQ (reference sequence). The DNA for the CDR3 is TGTGCTAGCAGCGGAATAAACACCGGGGAGCTGTTTTTT. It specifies CASSGINTGELFF.

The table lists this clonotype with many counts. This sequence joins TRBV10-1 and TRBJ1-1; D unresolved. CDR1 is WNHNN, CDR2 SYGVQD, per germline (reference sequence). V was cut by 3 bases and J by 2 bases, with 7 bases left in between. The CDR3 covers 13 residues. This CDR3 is CASSEGLNTEAFF. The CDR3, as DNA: TGCGCCAGCAGTGAAGGTCTTAACACTGAAGCTTTCTTT.

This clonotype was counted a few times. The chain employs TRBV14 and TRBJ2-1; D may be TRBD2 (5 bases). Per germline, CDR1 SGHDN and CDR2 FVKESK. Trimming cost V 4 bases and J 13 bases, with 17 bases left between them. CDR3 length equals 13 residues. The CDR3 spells CASSLLIVANQFF. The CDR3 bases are TGTGCCAGCAGCCTCTTGATAGTAGCGAACCAGTTCTTC.

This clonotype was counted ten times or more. The CDR3: CASSPSGRSTDTQYF. CDR3 DNA sequence: TGTGCCAGTAGTCCTAGCGGGAGGAGCACAGATACGCAGTATTTT. The V and J genes are TRBV19 and TRBJ2-3; 11 positions agree with TRBD2. With V trimmed by 5 bases and J by 0 bases, 1 base remained unmatched. CDR1 and CDR2 from the germline V gene are LNHDA and SQIVND (reference sequence). This CDR3 comprises 15 residues.

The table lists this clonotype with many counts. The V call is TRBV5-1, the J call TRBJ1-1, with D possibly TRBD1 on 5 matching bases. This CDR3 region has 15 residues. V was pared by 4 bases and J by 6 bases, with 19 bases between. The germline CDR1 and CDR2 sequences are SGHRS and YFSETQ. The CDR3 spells CASSPSGAGKAEAFF. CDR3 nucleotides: TGCGCCAGCAGCCCCAGTGGGGCAGGGAAGGCTGAAGCTTTCTTT.

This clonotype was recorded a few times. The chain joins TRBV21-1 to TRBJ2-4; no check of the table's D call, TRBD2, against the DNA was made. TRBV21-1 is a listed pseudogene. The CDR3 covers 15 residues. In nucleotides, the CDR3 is TGTGCCGCGTCTCGGGGCTGTGAGCCAAAAAACATTCAGTACTTC. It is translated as CAASRGCEPKNIQYF.

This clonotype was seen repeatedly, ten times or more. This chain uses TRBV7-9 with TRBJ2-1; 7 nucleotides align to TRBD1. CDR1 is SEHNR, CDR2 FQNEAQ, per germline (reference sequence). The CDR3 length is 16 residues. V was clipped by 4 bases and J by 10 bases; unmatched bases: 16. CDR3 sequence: CASSSTGRGTPGEQFF. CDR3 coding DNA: TGTGCCAGCAGCTCCACGGGCAGGGGGACGCCGGGCGAGCAGTTCTTC.

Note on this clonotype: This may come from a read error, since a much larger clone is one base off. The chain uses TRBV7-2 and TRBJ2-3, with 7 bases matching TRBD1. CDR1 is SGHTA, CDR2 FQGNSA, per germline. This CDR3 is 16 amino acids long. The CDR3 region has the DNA TGTGCCAGCAGCCCACAGGGACAGCTTAACACAGATACGCTGTATTTT. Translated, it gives CASSPQGQLNTDTLYF.

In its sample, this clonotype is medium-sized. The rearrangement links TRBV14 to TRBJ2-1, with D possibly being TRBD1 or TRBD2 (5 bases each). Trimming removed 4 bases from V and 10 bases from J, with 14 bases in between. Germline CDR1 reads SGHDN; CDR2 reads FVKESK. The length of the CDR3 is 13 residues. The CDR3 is CASSRRLGEEQFF. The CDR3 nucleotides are TGTGCCAGCAGCCGCCGCTTGGGGGAAGAGCAGTTCTTC.

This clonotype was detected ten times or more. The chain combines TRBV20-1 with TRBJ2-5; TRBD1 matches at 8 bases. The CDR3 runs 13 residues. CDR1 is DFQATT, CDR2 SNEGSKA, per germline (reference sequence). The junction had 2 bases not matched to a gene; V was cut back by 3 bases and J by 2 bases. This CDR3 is CSASTGGQETQYF. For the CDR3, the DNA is TGCAGTGCTAGTACAGGGGGGCAAGAGACCCAGTACTTC.

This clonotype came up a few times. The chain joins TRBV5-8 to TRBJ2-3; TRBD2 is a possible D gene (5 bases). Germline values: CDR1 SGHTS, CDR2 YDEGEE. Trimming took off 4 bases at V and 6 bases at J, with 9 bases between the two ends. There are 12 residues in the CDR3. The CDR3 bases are TGTGCCAGCAGCCACTGGAGGGATACGCAGTATTTT. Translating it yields CASSHWRDTQYF.

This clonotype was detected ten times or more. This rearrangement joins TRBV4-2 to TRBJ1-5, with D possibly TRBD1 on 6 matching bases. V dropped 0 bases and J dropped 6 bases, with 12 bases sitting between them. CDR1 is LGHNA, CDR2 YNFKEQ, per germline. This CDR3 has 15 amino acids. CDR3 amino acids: CASSQEGTGTQPQHF. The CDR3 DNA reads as TGTGCCAGCAGCCAAGAGGGTACAGGGACTCAGCCCCAGCATTTT.

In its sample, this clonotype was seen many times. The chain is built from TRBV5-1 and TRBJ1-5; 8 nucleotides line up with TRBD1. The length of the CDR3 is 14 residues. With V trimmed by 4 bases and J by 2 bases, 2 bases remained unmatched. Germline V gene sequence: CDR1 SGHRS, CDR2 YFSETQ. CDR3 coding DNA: TGCGCCAGCAGCCCGGGACAGGGCAATCAGCCCCAGCATTTT. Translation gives CASSPGQGNQPQHF.

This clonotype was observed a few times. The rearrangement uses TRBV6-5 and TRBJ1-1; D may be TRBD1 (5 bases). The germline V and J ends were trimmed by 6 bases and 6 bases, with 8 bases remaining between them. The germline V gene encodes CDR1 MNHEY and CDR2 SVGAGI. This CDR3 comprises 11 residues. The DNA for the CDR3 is TGTGCCAGCAGCGGGACTTCTGAAGCTTTCTTT. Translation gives CASSGTSEAFF.

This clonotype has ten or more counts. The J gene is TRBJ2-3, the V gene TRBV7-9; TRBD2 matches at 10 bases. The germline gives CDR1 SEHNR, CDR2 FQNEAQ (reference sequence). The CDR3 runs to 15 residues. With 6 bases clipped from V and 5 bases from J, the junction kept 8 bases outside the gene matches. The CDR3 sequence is CASSSGLAKVDTQYF. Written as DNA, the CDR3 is TGTGCCAGCAGTTCGGGACTAGCGAAAGTAGATACGCAGTATTTT. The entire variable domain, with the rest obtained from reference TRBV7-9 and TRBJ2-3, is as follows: DTGVSQNPRHKITKRGQNVTFRCDPISEHNRLYWYRQTLGQGPEFLTYFQNEAQLEKSRLLSDRFSAERPKGSFSTLEIQRTEQGDSAMYLCASSSGLAKVDTQYFGPGTRLTVL.

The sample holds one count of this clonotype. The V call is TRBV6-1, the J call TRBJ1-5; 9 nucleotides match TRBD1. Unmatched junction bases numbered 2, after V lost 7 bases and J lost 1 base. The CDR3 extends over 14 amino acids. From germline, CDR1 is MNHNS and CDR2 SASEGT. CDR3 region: CASTTGGSNQPQHF. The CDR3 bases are TGTGCCAGCACGACAGGGGGAAGCAATCAGCCCCAGCATTTT.

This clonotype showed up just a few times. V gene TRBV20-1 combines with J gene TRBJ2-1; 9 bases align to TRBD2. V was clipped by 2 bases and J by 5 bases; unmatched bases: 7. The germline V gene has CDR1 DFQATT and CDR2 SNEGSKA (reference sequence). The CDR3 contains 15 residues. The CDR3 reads CSARTGTSRNNEQFF. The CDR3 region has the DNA TGCAGTGCTAGAACAGGGACTAGCAGGAACAATGAGCAGTTCTTC.

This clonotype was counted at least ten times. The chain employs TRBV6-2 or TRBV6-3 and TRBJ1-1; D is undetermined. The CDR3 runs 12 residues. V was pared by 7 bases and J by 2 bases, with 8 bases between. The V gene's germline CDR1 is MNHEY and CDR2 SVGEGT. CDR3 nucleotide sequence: TGTGCCAGCACCTCGGGTAACACTGAAGCTTTCTTT. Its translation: CASTSGNTEAFF.

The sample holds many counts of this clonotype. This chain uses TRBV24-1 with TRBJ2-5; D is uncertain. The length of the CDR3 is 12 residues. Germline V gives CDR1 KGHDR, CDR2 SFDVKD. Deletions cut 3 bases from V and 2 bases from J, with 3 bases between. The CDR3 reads CATSDEQETQYF. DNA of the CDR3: TGTGCCACCAGTGATGAGCAAGAGACCCAGTACTTC.

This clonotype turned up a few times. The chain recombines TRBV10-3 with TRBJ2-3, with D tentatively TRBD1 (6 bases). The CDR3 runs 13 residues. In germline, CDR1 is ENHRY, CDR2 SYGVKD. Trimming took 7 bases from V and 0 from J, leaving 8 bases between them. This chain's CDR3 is CAIKGVSTDTQYF. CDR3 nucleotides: TGTGCCATCAAGGGGGTTAGCACAGATACGCAGTATTTT.

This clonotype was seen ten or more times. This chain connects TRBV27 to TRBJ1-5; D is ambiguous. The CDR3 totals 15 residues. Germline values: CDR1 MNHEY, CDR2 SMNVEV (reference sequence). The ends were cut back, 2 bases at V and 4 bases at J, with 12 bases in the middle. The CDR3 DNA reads TGTGCCAGCAGTTTAGTTTTTGCGCTGAATCAGCCCCAGCATTTT. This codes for CASSLVFALNQPQHF.